This T cell receptor (beta chain) was documented in a study of T cell responses to AZD1222 COVID-19 vaccine. With regard to this clone: Its antigen is undetermined.

The study's findings and limits: White British people made up most donors, females outnumbered males, and clonal diversity was possibly underestimated.

CDR3 length equals 13 residues. Trimming left V 3 bases short and J 8 bases short, with 13 bases between. Germline CDR1 is MNHEY and CDR2 is SMNVEV (reference sequence). Method: immunoSEQ multiplex PCR; TCRdb's copy keeps in-frame clones and lacks some. Of 95,000 to 150,000 clones in the sample, approximately 90% were seen once. The genes are TRBV27 and TRBJ1-2; D not certain. The sequence was obtained from an adult who received the AZD1222 COVID-19 vaccine. This specimen was peripheral blood, taken 28 days after the second AZD1222 dose. The CDR3 DNA reads TGTGCCAGCAGTTTCAAGGCCAACAACGGCTACACCTTC. Translating gives CASSFKANNGYTF.